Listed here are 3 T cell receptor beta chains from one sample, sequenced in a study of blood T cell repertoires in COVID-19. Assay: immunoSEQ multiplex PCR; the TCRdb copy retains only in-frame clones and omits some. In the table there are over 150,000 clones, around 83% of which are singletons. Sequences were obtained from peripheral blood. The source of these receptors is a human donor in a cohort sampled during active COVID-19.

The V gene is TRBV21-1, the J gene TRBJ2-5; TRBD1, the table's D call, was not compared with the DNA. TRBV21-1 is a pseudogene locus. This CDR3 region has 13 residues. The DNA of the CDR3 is TGTGCCAGCAGACAACAGGGTGGTGAGACCCAGTACTTC. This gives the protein CASRQQGGETQYF.

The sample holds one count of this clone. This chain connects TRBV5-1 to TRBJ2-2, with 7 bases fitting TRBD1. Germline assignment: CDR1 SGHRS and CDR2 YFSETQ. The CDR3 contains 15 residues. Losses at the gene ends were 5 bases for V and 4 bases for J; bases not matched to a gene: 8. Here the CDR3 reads CASRAGTAVTGELFF. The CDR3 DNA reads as TGCGCCAGCAGAGCCGGGACAGCGGTCACCGGGGAGCTGTTTTTT.

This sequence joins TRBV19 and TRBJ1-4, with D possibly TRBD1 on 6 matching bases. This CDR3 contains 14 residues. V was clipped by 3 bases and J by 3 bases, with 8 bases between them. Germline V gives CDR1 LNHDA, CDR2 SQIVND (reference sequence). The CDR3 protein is CASSMWTANEKLFF. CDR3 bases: TGTGCCAGTAGTATGTGGACAGCTAATGAAAAACTGTTTTTT.